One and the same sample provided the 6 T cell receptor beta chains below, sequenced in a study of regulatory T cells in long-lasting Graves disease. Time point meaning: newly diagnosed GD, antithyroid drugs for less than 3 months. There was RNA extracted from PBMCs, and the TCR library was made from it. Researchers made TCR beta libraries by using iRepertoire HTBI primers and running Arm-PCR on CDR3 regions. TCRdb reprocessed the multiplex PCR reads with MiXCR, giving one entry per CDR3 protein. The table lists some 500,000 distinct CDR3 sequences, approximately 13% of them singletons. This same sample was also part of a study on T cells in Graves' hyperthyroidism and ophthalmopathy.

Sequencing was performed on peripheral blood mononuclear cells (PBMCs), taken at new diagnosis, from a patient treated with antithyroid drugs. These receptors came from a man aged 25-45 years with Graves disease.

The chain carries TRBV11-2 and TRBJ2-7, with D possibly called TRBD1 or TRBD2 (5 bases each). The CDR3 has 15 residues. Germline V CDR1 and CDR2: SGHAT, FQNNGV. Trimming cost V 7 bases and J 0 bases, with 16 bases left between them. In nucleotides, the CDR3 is TGTGCCAGCATGGGGGTGGGACCTTTCTCCTACGAGCAGTACTTC. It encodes CASMGVGPFSYEQYF. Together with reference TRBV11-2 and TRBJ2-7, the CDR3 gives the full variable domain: EAGVAQSPRYKIIEKRQSVAFWCNPISGHATLYWYQQILGQGPKLLIQFQNNGVVDDSQLPKDRFSAERLKGVDSTLKIQPAKLEDSAVYLCASMGVGPFSYEQYFGPGTRLTVT.

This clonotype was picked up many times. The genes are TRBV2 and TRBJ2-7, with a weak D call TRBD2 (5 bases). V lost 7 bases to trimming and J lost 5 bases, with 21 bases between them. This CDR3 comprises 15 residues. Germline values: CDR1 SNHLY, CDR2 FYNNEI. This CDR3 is CASTSIEGWENEQYF. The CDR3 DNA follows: TGTGCCAGCACCTCCATTGAAGGTTGGGAGAACGAGCAGTACTTC.

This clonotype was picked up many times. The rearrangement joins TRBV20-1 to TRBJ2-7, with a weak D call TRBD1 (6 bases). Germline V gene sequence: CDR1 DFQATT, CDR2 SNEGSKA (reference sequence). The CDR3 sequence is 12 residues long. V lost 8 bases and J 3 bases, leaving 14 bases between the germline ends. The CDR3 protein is CSKQGGLYEQYF. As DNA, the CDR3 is TGCAGTAAACAGGGTGGCCTCTACGAGCAGTACTTC.

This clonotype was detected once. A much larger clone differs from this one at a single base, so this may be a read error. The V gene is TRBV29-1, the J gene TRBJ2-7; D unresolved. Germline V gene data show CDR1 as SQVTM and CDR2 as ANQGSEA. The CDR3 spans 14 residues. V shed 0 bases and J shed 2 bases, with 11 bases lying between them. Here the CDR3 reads CSVEEAASPYEQYF. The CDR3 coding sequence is TGCAGCGTTGAAGAGGCGGCTAGTCCCTACGAGCAGTACTTC.

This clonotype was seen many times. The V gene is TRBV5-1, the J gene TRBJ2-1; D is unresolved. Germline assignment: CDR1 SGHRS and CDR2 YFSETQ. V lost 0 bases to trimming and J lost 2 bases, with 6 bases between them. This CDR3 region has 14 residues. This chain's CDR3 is CASSLAPPYNEQFF. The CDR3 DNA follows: TGCGCCAGCAGCTTGGCACCTCCCTACAATGAGCAGTTCTTC.

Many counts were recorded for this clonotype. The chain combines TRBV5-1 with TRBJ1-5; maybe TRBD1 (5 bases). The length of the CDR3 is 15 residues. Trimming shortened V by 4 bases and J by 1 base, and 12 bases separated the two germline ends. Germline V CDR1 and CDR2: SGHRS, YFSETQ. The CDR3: CASSPVGGSNQPQHF. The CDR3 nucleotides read TGCGCCAGCAGCCCCGTCGGGGGGAGCAATCAGCCCCAGCATTTT.